The clone carrying this TCR beta chain was seen only a few times. This specimen belongs to a study of CD8+ T cells in alopecia areata. Extracted from the samples, RNA was reverse transcribed into cDNA to serve as the sequencing template. The method was immunoSEQ multiplex PCR; TCRdb's version includes in-frame clones alone and lacks a portion of them. The sample has about 140,000 clones, 40% to 55% seen once. Peripheral blood, together with lesional scalp punch biopsies, was collected from alopecia areata patients. Per the germline V gene, CDR1 is SQVTM and CDR2 is ANQGSEA. The CDR3 is made up of 15 amino acids. V shed 5 bases and J shed 8 bases, with 22 bases lying between them.

The sample in question was CD4+ T cells sorted from blood, obtained at week 0. This sequence was found in a human donor with alopecia areata. The chain is built from TRBV29-1 and TRBJ2-1; TRBD2 might be the D (6 bases). The CDR3: CSVPRVGGIGDEQFF. CDR3 coding DNA: TGCAGCGTTCCCCGGGTTGGCGGGATCGGGGATGAGCAGTTCTTC.